These T cell receptor beta chains were read from a single sample in a study of identifying expanded T cells in peripheral blood. Only in-frame clones appear in the TCRdb table, and some are missing; sequencing was by immunoSEQ multiplex PCR. The sample includes around 100,000 clones, around 89% of them seen just once. The material sequenced was blood. These receptors were obtained from a person between 18 and 75 years old in good health. CDR3s include the opening cysteine and the closing phenylalanine or tryptophan. Fields, in order: V gene, J gene, CDR3 protein.

TRBV4-1	NA	CASSQDPGGIYEQYF
TRBV4-3	TRBJ2-3	CASSRELAGGPDTQYF
TRBV6-5	TRBJ2-7	CASSYQGAQAYEQYF
TRBV10-3	TRBJ2-3	CAISSAGGPDTQYF
TRBV6-5	TRBJ2-7	CASSPQTSSEQYF
TRBV18	TRBJ1-6	CASSPPDRGPNSPLHF
TRBV6-6	TRBJ1-1	CASSPLGANTEAFF
TRBV5-4	TRBJ2-3	CASSLGTSGGLSTDTQYF
TRBV6-6	TRBJ1-1	CASSYPRQGAWTEAFF
TRBV7-2	TRBJ1-6	CASSAPDRGSSYNSPLHF